This record looks at one T cell receptor (beta chain) sequence and its context. This clonotype was detected many times. Its binding antigen is unknown. Qualities for individual bases were not recorded, and no much larger clone is one base off. The TCR beta CDR3 regions were amplified from the RNA transcripts. For the first round of RT-PCR on the TCR CDR3, the HTBI primer set was used together with the Qiagen OneStep RT-PCR kit. A second multiplex PCR round built the libraries, followed by size selection and purification. Paired-end sequencing of the libraries was performed with 100 bp reads on an Illumina HiSeq2000. On the study's bioinformatics: SOAPnuke was used to process the raw data, removing reads that contained adapters or uncalled bases, had a mean Phred below 15, or lacked an exact match to the constant primer or identifier. COPE v1.2.5 was used to merge high-quality paired reads, and clonotypes were defined as unique nucleotide sequences. MiTCR v1.1 was used to align clonotypes to the IMGT TRBV, TRBD and TRBJ reference segments. The analysis included only V-J combinations with a frequency above 0.0001, which together covered around 99% of the repertoires. A TCS score was defined as the ratio between F50 (clonal expansion) and ExV (chaos), using BLOSUM62-based TCRdist between CDR3 peptides within each V-J. Welch's t-statistics and random forest reduced roughly 530 V-J features to around 14, which were used in a naive Bayes classifier (R e1071). TCRdb applied fastp at Q25 and MiXCR to the public reads, then kept only in-frame beta chains. Every CDR3 protein is listed once, alongside the most common genes and DNA of its rows. The V and J calls, along with clone size, are taken from TCRdb and not from the paper's own processing. The sample data list approximately 640,000 distinct CDR3 sequences, and around 15% of these were observed just once. Of the sample, around 4% falls within the top ten clones.

These data come from a study of T cells in Graves' hyperthyroidism and ophthalmopathy (dated by TCRdb to about 2019). Regarding the complete study: Peripheral blood was sampled at the time of initial diagnosis, prior to any treatment. The study also compared thyroid tissue and blood T-cell repertoires from five or six Graves' hyperthyroidism patients. Whether ophthalmopathy could be predicted prospectively was tested in an independent validation cohort made up of under 20 hyperthyroidism patients plus 17 patients who later progressed to ophthalmopathy. To identify distinguishing TCR V-J signatures, a discovery cohort of around 100 patients was used, comprising 43 with Graves' ophthalmopathy and some 60 with stable Graves' hyperthyroidism. Following sampling, methimazole starting at 30 mg daily was given to hyperthyroidism patients, and high-dose intravenous methylprednisolone was given to ophthalmopathy patients. According to the paper, TCR Vbeta CDR3 sequencing was carried out on 135 peripheral blood samples, which came from fewer than 50 ophthalmopathy, around 75 hyperthyroidism and approximately 17 progressor patients. The 100 or so discovery patients were randomly split 7:3 into training and test sets. The research as a whole found: During validation, the model predicted progression to ophthalmopathy a median of roughly six months ahead of onset, with approximately 70% sensitivity and 72.22% specificity. Most expanded thyroid clonotypes (frequency above 0.001) were also detected in blood, a finding suggesting that blood repertoires may reflect thyroid immune responses. No statistical method was used to fix the sample size in advance, and group allocation was not hidden from the investigators. Ophthalmopathy was separated from stable hyperthyroidism by a 13 V-J signature model, with about 86% sensitivity and roughly 81% specificity obtained in cross-validation and 80%/75% obtained in testing.

Stable Graves' hyperthyroidism was defined as the absence of progression to ophthalmopathy over 18 months of follow-up. Hyperthyroidism patients were aged 18 to 65 years and newly diagnosed, with disease duration of less than 2 months. The study excluded patients with uncontrolled infections, other autoimmune diseases, pregnancy or lactation. Diagnoses were established on the basis of clinical symptoms, serum thyroxine and TRAb, thyroid ultrasound, and orbital computed tomography. PBMCs were separated from roughly 10 ml of fresh peripheral blood using Ficoll-Paque density gradient centrifugation. Trizol reagent was used to extract total RNA, and RNA quality was then checked on an Agilent 2100 Bioanalyzer. Relative to germline, V is 2 bases shorter and J is 8 bases shorter, with 10 bases between their ends. The germline V gene (reference sequence) sets CDR1 to GTSNPN and CDR2 to SVGIG. From the cysteine through the phenylalanine, the CDR3 covers 13 amino acids. This entry keeps only the CDR3 DNA: 39 bases, framed from base 1.

The sequencing sample was made of blood. Here the chain combines TRBV30 and TRBJ1-6; the D gene is not confidently resolved. The TCR originated in a woman aged 25 to 39 with Graves' hyperthyroidism. This receptor carries the CDR3 CAWSKRVDSPLHF. The base sequence is TGTGCCTGGAGTAAAAGGGTTGATTCACCCCTCCACTTT.